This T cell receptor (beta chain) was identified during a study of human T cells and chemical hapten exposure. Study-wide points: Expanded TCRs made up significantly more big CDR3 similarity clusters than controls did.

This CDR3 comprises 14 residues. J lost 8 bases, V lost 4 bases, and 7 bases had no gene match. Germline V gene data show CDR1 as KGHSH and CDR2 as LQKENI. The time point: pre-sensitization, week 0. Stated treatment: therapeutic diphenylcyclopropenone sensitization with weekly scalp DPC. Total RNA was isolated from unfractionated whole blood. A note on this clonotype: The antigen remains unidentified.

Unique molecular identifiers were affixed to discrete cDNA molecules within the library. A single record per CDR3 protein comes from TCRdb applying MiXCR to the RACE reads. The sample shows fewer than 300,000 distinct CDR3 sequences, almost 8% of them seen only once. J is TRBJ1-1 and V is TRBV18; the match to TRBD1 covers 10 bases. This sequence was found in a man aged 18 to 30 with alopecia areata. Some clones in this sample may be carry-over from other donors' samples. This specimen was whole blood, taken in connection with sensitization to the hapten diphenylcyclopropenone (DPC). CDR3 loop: CASSHPGTGVEAFF. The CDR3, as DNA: TGTGCCAGCTCACACCCCGGGACAGGGGTAGAAGCTTTCTTT.